This T cell receptor (beta chain) was identified in a study of cytomegalovirus exposure and HLA in healthy donors. As for the study in general: Across some 400 genotyped donors, approximately 80% landed in the Caucasian-associated ancestry cluster.

Germline-derived CDR1 and CDR2 are SNHLY and FYNNEI. The V end was cut by 4 bases, the J end by 4 bases, with 10 bases between. The CDR3 has 13 amino acids. A multiplex PCR was run with 60 Vbeta primers and 13 Jbeta primers. TCRdb's copy holds only in-frame clones and misses some; the assay was immunoSEQ multiplex PCR. The sample lists more than 60,000 clones; 75% to 80% were seen once. As concerns this clone: The antigen is unknown.

Study-level results: Earlier analysis found most TCR beta V segments productive about 87% or about 30% of the time.

The TCR comes from a man aged 18 to 29 in good health and CMV-seronegative. The rearrangement joins TRBV2 to TRBJ1-1, with a weak D call TRBD1 (5 bases). Sequencing was done on a sample of PBMCs. This chain's CDR3 is CASSANQGTEAFF. The CDR3 nucleotides read TGTGCCAGCAGTGCTAACCAGGGCACTGAAGCTTTCTTT.